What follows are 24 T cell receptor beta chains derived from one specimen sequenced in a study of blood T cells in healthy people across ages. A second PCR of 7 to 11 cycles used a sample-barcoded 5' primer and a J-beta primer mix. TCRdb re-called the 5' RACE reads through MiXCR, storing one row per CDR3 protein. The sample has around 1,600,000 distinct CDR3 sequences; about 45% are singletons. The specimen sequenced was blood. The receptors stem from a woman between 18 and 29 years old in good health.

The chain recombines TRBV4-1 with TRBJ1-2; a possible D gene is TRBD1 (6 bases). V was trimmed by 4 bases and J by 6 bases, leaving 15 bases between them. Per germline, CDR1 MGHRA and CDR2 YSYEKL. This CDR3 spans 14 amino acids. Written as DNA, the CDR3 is TGCGCCAGCAGCCGCGGGCAGGGACATGATGGCTACACCTTC. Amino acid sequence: CASSRGQGHDGYTF.

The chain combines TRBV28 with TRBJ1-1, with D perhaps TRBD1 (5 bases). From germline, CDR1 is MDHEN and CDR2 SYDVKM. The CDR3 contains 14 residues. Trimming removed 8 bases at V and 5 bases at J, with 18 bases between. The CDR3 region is CASGDVRGRTEAFF. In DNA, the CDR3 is TGTGCCAGCGGGGACGTGAGGGGAAGGACTGAAGCTTTCTTT.

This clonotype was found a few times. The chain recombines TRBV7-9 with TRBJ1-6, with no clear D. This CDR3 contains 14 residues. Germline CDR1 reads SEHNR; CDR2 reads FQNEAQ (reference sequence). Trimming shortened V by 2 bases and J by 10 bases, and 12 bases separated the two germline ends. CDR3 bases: TGTGCCAGCAGCTTATCGGTGGTGGAATCACCCCTCCACTTT. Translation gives CASSLSVVESPLHF.

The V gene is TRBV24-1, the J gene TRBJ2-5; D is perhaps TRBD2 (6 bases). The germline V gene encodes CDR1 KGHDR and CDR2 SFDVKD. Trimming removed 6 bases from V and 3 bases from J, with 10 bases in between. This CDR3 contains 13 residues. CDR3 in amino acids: CATSKGGEETQYF. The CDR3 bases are TGTGCCACCAGTAAAGGCGGGGAAGAGACCCAGTACTTC.

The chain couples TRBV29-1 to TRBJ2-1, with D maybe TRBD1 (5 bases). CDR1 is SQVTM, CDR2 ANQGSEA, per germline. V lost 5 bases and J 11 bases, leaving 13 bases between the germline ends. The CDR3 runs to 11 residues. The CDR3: CSVTGTLKQFF. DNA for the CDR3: TGCAGCGTTACAGGTACCCTAAAGCAGTTCTTC.

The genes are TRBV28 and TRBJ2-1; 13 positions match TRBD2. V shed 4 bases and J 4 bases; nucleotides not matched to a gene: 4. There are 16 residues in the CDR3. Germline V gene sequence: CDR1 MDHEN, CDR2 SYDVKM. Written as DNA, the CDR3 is TGTGCCAGCAGTTCTCCGGGACTAGCGGGATACAATGAGCAGTTCTTC. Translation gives CASSSPGLAGYNEQFF.

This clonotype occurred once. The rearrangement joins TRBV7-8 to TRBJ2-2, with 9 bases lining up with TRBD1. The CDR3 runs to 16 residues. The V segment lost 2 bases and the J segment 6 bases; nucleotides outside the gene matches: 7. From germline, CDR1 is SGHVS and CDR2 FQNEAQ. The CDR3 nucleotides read TGTGCCAGCAGCTTAAGGGCCCGACAGGGGGCCGGGGAGCTGTTTTTT. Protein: CASSLRARQGAGELFF.

The CDR3 protein is CASRWRGGTDTQYF. The CDR3 DNA is TGTGCCAGCCGCTGGCGGGGGGGCACAGATACGCAGTATTTT. This sequence joins TRBV5-6 and TRBJ2-3, with 8 bases identical to TRBD2. The CDR3 spans 14 residues. Germline loops: CDR1 SGHDT, CDR2 YYEEEE. V gave up 7 bases and J gave up 1 base; unmatched junction bases: 5. The variable domain in full, completed from reference TRBV5-6 and TRBJ2-3, reads DAGVTQSPTHLIKTRGQQVTLRCSPKSGHDTVSWYQQALGQGPQFIFQYYEEEERQRGNFPDRFSGHQFPNYSSELNVNALLLGDSALYLCASRWRGGTDTQYFGPGTRLTVL.

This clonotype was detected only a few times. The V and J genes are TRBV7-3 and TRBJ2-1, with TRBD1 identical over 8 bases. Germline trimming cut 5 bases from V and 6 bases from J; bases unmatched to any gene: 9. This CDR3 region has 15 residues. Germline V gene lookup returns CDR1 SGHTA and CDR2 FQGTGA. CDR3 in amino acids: CASSRFLDRANEQFF. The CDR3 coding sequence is TGTGCCAGCAGCCGCTTTCTGGACAGGGCCAATGAGCAGTTCTTC.

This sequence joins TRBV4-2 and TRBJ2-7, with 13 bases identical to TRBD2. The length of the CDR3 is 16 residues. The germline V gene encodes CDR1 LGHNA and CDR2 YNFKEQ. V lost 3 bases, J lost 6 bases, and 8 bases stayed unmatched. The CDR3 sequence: CASSQKGLAGDPEQYF. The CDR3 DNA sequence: TGTGCCAGCAGCCAGAAAGGACTAGCGGGAGACCCCGAGCAGTACTTC.

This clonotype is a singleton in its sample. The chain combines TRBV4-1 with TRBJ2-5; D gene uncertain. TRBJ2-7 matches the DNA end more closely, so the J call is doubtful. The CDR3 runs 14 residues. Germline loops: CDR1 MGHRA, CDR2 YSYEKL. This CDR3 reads CASSPISSTYEQYF. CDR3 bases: TGCGCCAGCAGCCCTATAAGTTCCACCTACGAGCAGTACTTC.

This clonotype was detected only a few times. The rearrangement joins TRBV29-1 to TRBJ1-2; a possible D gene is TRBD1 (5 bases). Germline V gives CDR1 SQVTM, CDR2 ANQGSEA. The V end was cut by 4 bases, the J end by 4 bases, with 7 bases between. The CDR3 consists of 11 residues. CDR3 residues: CSVARAYGYTF. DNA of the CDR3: TGCAGCGTTGCCAGGGCCTATGGCTACACCTTC.

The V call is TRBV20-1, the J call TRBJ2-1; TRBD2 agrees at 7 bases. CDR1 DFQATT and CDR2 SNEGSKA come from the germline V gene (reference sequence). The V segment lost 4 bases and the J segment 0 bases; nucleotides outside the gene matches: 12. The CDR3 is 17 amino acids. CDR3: CSATPISGSRSYNEQFF. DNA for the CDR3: TGCAGTGCTACTCCAATTAGCGGGTCCCGCTCCTACAATGAGCAGTTCTTC.

The CDR3 is CSANLGYEQYF. The CDR3, as DNA: TGCAGTGCTAATCTGGGCTACGAGCAGTACTTC. The gene calls are TRBV20-1 and TRBJ2-7; D gene ambiguous. Germline CDR1 DFQATT, CDR2 SNEGSKA (reference sequence). The germline V and J ends were trimmed by 4 bases and 3 bases, with 7 bases remaining between them. This CDR3 is 11 amino acids long.

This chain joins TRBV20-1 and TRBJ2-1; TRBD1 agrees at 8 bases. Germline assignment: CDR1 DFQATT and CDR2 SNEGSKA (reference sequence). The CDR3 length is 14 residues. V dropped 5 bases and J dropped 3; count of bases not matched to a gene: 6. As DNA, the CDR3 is TGCAGTGCTCCAGGGGGCGCGGACTACAATGAGCAGTTCTTC. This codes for CSAPGGADYNEQFF.

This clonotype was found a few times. Here the CDR3 reads CSVSTSGGGPSSYNEQFF. For the CDR3, the DNA is TGCAGCGTGTCGACTAGCGGGGGGGGACCCAGCTCCTACAATGAGCAGTTCTTC. V gene TRBV29-1 combines with J gene TRBJ2-1, with 14 positions matching TRBD2. CDR1 and CDR2 from the germline V gene are SQVTM and ANQGSEA. With 6 bases clipped from V and 0 bases from J, the junction kept 10 bases outside the gene matches. The CDR3 is 18 residues long.

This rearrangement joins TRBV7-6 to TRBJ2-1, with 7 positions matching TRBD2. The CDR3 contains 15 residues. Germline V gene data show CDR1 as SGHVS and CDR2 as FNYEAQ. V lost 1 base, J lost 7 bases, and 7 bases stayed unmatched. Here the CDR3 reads CASSLVTSAGNEQFF. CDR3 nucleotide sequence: TGTGCCAGCAGCTTAGTCACTAGCGCCGGGAATGAGCAGTTCTTC.

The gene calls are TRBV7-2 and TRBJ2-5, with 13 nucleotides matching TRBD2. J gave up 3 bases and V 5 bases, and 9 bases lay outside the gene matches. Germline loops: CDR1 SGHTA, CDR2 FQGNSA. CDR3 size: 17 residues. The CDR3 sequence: CASSPQPGLAGKETQYF. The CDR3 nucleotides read TGTGCCAGCAGCCCACAACCGGGACTAGCGGGGAAAGAGACCCAGTACTTC.

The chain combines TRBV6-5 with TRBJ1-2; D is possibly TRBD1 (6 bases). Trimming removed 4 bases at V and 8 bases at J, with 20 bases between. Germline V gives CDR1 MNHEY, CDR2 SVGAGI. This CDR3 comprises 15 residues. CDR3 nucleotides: TGTGCCAGCAGTTGCTCGACAGGTGGGGGGCGCGGCTACACCTTC. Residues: CASSCSTGGGRGYTF.

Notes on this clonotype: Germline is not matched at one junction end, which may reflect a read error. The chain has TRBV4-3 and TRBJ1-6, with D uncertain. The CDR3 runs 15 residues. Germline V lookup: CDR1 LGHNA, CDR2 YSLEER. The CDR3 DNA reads TGCGCCAGCAGCCAAGGGGTTTGGCAGGATTCACCCCCCCACTTT. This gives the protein CASSQGVWQDSPPHF.

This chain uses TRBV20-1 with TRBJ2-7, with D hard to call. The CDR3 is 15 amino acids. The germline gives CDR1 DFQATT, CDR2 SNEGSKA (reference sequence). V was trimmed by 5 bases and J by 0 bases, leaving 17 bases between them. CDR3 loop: CSAPGRDPGSYEQYF. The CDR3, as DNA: TGCAGTGCTCCCGGTAGAGATCCGGGCTCCTACGAGCAGTACTTC.

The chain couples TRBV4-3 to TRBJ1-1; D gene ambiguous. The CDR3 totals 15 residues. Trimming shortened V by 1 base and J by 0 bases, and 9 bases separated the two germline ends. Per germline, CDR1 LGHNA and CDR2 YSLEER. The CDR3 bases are TGCGCCAGCAGCCAAGCGAGGGCACTGAACACTGAAGCTTTCTTT. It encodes CASSQARALNTEAFF.

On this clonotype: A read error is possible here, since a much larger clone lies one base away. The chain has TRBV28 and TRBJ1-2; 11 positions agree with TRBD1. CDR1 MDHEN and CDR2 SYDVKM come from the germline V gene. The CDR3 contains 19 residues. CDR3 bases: TGTGCCAGCAGTTCCAGACCGGGACAGGGGGGCCATACCCACTATGACTACACCTTC. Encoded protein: CASSSRPGQGGHTHYDYTF.

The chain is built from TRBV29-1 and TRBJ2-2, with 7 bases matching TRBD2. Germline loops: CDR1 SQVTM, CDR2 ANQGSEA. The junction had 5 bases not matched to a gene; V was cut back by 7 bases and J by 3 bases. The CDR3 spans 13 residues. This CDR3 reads CSGEGLYTGELFF. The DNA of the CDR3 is TGCAGCGGTGAGGGACTATACACCGGGGAGCTGTTTTTT.